This passage covers 10 T cell receptor beta chains from one sample sequenced in a study of cytomegalovirus exposure and HLA in healthy donors. A multiplex PCR was run with 60 Vbeta primers and 13 Jbeta primers. Libraries were prepared by immunoSEQ multiplex PCR; TCRdb keeps only in-frame clonotypes and omits some of them. Among around 220,000 clones listed, 75% to 80% were seen once. Sequencing was performed on PBMCs. The receptors shown here come from a man aged 18 to 29 in good health and CMV-seronegative.

The chain links TRBV27 to TRBJ2-1; no clear D gene. The CDR3 sequence is 19 residues long. Germline V gene data show CDR1 as MNHEY and CDR2 as SMNVEV (reference sequence). Trimming took off 8 bases at V and 9 bases at J, with 35 bases between the two ends. The CDR3 sequence: CASAPPSVAPRLPRPEQFF. CDR3 nucleotides: TGTGCCAGCGCTCCGCCTTCCGTCGCCCCCCGACTTCCCCGCCCTGAGCAGTTCTTC.

This rearrangement joins TRBV6-9 to TRBJ2-3; 15 bases map to TRBD2. With V trimmed by 4 bases and J by 4 bases, 3 bases remained unmatched. CDR1 MNHGY and CDR2 SVAAGI come from the germline V gene. The CDR3 runs to 16 residues. The CDR3 region is CASSSGLAGGPDTQYF. CDR3 in DNA: TGTGCCAGCAGTTCGGGACTAGCGGGAGGTCCAGATACGCAGTATTTT.

The chain combines TRBV7-3 with TRBJ2-1; maybe TRBD2 (6 bases). The germline V and J ends were trimmed by 4 bases and 0 bases, with 10 bases remaining between them. This CDR3 comprises 15 residues. Germline-derived CDR1 and CDR2 are SGHTA and FQGTGA. The CDR3 DNA reads as TGTGCCAGCAGCTCGGGACTGGGCTCCTACAATGAGCAGTTCTTC. Its protein product is CASSSGLGSYNEQFF.

This chain uses TRBV30 with TRBJ1-5, with 7 positions matching TRBD1. The length of the CDR3 is 16 residues. J lost 3 bases, V lost 4 bases, and 12 bases had no gene match. Germline values: CDR1 GTSNPN, CDR2 SVGIG (reference sequence). In nucleotides, the CDR3 is TGTGCCTGGACCACGATCCCGGACAGGAACAATCAGCCCCAGCATTTT. Translated, it gives CAWTTIPDRNNQPQHF.

The gene calls are TRBV6-5 and TRBJ1-2, with D tentatively TRBD1 (6 bases). V was clipped by 2 bases and J by 5 bases, with 9 bases between them. The CDR3 runs 13 residues. In germline, CDR1 is MNHEY, CDR2 SVGAGI. CDR3 loop: CASSYNRDYGYTF. The CDR3, as DNA: TGTGCCAGCAGTTACAACAGGGATTATGGCTACACCTTC.

The chain uses TRBV7-8 and TRBJ2-7, with D perhaps TRBD1 (5 bases). Germline V gene lookup returns CDR1 SGHVS and CDR2 FQNEAQ. The V end lost 2 bases, the J end lost 2 bases, and 13 bases lay between the germline ends. The CDR3 is 15 amino acids. The CDR3 loop reads CASSLYAGMTYEQYF. Here the CDR3 DNA reads TGTGCCAGCAGCTTATACGCAGGGATGACCTACGAGCAGTACTTC.

This clone came up once. The chain is built from TRBV2 and TRBJ2-7; 7 bases are a match to TRBD1. Germline assignment: CDR1 SNHLY and CDR2 FYNNEI. The CDR3 length is 15 residues. V shed 4 bases, J shed 0 bases, and the junction held 6 bases outside the gene matches. The chain's CDR3 is CASSGMGQFSYEQYF. The DNA of the CDR3 is TGTGCCAGCAGTGGGATGGGACAGTTCTCCTACGAGCAGTACTTC.

The chain recombines TRBV11-3 with TRBJ1-1; D may be TRBD1 (5 bases). Germline CDR1 reads SGHNT; CDR2 reads YENEEA. Trimming took off 5 bases at V and 0 bases at J, with 16 bases between the two ends. There are 16 residues in the CDR3. The CDR3 here is CASSPRGGSLNTEAFF. The CDR3 DNA sequence: TGTGCCAGCAGCCCTCGGGGGGGTTCCTTGAACACTGAAGCTTTCTTT.

V and J are TRBV6-5 and TRBJ1-5, with 9 bases aligning to TRBD1. Germline V gene lookup returns CDR1 MNHEY and CDR2 SVGAGI. The CDR3 consists of 15 residues. V shed 2 bases, J shed 3 bases, and the junction held 2 bases outside the gene matches. In nucleotides, the CDR3 is TGTGCCAGCAGTTACGGGGACAGGGACAATCAGCCCCAGCATTTT. It is translated as CASSYGDRDNQPQHF.

This chain uses TRBV27 with TRBJ1-5; a possible D gene is TRBD1 (5 bases). Germline V lookup: CDR1 MNHEY, CDR2 SMNVEV (reference sequence). The ends were cut back, 5 bases at V and 3 bases at J, with 8 bases in the middle. This CDR3 comprises 13 residues. The CDR3 region is CASSRQTNQPQHF. The DNA for the CDR3 is TGTGCCAGCAGTCGACAGACCAATCAGCCCCAGCATTTT.